This T cell receptor beta chain was recovered during a study of T cell responses to AZD1222 COVID-19 vaccine. Sequencing was performed with immunoSEQ multiplex PCR; in TCRdb, only in-frame clones are kept and a portion is missing. The table has about 54,000 clones, nearly 90% seen once. The sample in question was peripheral blood, obtained on day 0 of AZD1222 vaccination. This clonotype was obtained from an adult in good health.

The CDR3 DNA reads as TGCGCCAGCAGTGAAAGGAAGGCGCATGGCTACACCTTC. It yields the protein CASSERKAHGYTF. The chain recombines TRBV10-2 with TRBJ1-2, with D unclear. Trimming left V 3 bases short and J 6 bases short, with 11 bases between. Germline V CDR1 and CDR2: WSHSY, SAAADI. The CDR3 runs 13 residues.